The rows below give T cell receptor beta chains drawn from one sample of a study of beta chain features in type 1 diabetes. Clones were sequenced by immunoSEQ multiplex PCR, and TCRdb holds only the in-frame ones, with some missing. The data contain roughly 330,000 clones, approximately 10% of them singletons. The sequenced sample was naive CD4+ T cells from blood. Receptors originate from a woman younger than 45 in good health. Each CDR3 is given with its conserved first and last residue. A D gene is named only where the DNA matches it firmly. A clone size is listed for some rows: how often the clone was seen (once, few, many), or a class if it is expanded.

j_call: TRBJ2-7; v_call: TRBV29-1; clone_size: few; d_call: .; cdr3_nt: TGCAGCGTTGAGCGGCCGCGTGGGCAGGGTGTTTACGAGCAGTACTTC; cdr3_aa: CSVERPRGQGVYEQYF
j_call: TRBJ2-7; v_call: TRBV5-1; clone_size: few; d_call: TRBD1; cdr3_nt: TGCGCCAGCAGCTCCCGGGACAGGGGGGCCTACGAGCAGTACTTC; cdr3_aa: CASSSRDRGAYEQYF
j_call: TRBJ2-7; v_call: TRBV7-2; clone_size: few; d_call: .; cdr3_nt: TGTGCCAGCAGCTACCTAGCGTCTACCTACGAGCAGTACTTC; cdr3_aa: CASSYLASTYEQYF
j_call: TRBJ1-1; v_call: TRBV6-1; clone_size: .; d_call: .; cdr3_nt: TGTGCCAGCTCTTGGGCAGGGGTCACTGAAGCTTTCTTT; cdr3_aa: CASSWAGVTEAFF
j_call: TRBJ1-5; v_call: TRBV18; clone_size: .; d_call: .; cdr3_nt: TGTGCCAGCTCACCGACAGATAGCAATCAGCCCCAGCATTTT; cdr3_aa: CASSPTDSNQPQHF
j_call: TRBJ1-1; v_call: TRBV7-2; clone_size: few; d_call: .; cdr3_nt: TGTGCCAGCAGTTCCAGGGGTAGAGCTGAAGCTTTCTTT; cdr3_aa: CASSSRGRAEAFF
j_call: TRBJ2-7; v_call: TRBV29-1; clone_size: few; d_call: .; cdr3_nt: TGCAGCGTTGACGTACAGGGACGAGGGGGGTACTTC; cdr3_aa: CSVDVQGRGGYF
j_call: TRBJ2-7; v_call: TRBV7-2; clone_size: few; d_call: .; cdr3_nt: TGTGCCAGCAGCTTAGTTCAGATCGACGAGCAGTACTTC; cdr3_aa: CASSLVQIDEQYF
j_call: TRBJ1-5; v_call: TRBV5-6; clone_size: few; d_call: TRBD1; cdr3_nt: TGTGCCAGCAGCTCCTTCCGTGGGACAGGGGGCACTCAGCCCCAGCATTTT; cdr3_aa: CASSSFRGTGGTQPQHF
j_call: TRBJ2-7; v_call: TRBV7-2; clone_size: few; d_call: TRBD2; cdr3_nt: TGTGCCAGCAGCTTATGGCATAGCGGGAGCTCCAACGAGCAGTACTTC; cdr3_aa: CASSLWHSGSSNEQYF
j_call: TRBJ2-7; v_call: TRBV5-8; clone_size: few; d_call: TRBD1; cdr3_nt: TGTGCCAGCAGCTTAGGAGACAGGGGCTACGAGCAGTACTTC; cdr3_aa: CASSLGDRGYEQYF
j_call: TRBJ2-5; v_call: TRBV5-1; clone_size: few; d_call: .; cdr3_nt: TGCGCCAGCAGCTTGGCTAGCCAAGAGACCCAGTACTTC; cdr3_aa: CASSLASQETQYF
j_call: TRBJ2-5; v_call: TRBV7-2; clone_size: .; d_call: .; cdr3_nt: TGTGCCAGCAGCTTAGGGACTCCTTCGAGGTCGGCCCAGTACTTC; cdr3_aa: CASSLGTPSRSAQYF
j_call: TRBJ2-5; v_call: TRBV7-9; clone_size: .; d_call: TRBD1; cdr3_nt: TGTGCCAGCAGCTTAACAACGACAGGGGGCTTGGAGACCCAGTACTTC; cdr3_aa: CASSLTTTGGLETQYF
j_call: TRBJ2-1; v_call: TRBV20-1; clone_size: .; d_call: .; cdr3_nt: TGCAGTGCTAGACTAGCTACCCAGTTCTTC; cdr3_aa: CSARLATQFF
j_call: TRBJ2-6; v_call: TRBV6-5; clone_size: few; d_call: .; cdr3_nt: TGTGCCGGCAAAACTTCTGGGGCCAACGTCCTGACTTTC; cdr3_aa: CAGKTSGANVLTF